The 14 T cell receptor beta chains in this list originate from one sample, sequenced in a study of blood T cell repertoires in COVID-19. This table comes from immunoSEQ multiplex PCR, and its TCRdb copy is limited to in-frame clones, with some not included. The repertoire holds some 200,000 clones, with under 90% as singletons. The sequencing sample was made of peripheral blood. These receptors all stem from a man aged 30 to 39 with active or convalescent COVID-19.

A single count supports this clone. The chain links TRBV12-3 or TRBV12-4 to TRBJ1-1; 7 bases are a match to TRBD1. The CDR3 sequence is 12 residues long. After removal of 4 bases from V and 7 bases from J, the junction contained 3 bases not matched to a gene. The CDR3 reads CASSSGQYEAFF. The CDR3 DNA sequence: TGTGCCAGCAGTTCGGGACAGTATGAAGCTTTCTTT.

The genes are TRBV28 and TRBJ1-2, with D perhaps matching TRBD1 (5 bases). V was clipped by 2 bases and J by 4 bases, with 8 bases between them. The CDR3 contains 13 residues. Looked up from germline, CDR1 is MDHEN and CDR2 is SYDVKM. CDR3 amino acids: CASSLAGFYGYTF. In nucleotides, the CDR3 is TGTGCCAGCAGTTTAGCAGGGTTCTATGGCTACACCTTC.

CDR3: CASSQGGVNEQFF. In DNA, the CDR3 is TGTGCCAGCAGCCAAGGGGGGGTCAATGAGCAGTTCTTC. The chain employs TRBV3-1 (or the pseudogene TRBV3-2) and TRBJ2-1; perhaps TRBD2 as D (6 bases). The length of the CDR3 is 13 residues. V was pared by 1 base and J by 6 bases, with 7 bases between. In germline, CDR1 is LGHDT, CDR2 YNNKEL (reference sequence).

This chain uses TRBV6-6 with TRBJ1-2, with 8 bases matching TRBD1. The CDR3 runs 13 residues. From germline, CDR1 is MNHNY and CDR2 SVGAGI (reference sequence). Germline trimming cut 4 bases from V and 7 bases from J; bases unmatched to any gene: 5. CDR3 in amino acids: CASSSGTGGGYTF. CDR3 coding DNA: TGTGCCAGCAGTTCCGGGACAGGAGGTGGCTACACCTTC.

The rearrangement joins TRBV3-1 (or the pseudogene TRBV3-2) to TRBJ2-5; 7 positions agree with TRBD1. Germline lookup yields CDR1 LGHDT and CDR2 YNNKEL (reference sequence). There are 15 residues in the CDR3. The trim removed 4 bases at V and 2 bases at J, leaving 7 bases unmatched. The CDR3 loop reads CASSPWSRGQETQYF. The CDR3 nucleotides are TGTGCCAGCAGCCCCTGGAGCAGGGGGCAAGAGACCCAGTACTTC.

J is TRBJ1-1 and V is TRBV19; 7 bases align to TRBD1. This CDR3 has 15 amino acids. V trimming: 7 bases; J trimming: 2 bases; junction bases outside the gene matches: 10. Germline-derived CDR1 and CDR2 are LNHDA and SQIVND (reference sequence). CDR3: CASTDGRTGNTEAFF. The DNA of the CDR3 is TGTGCCAGTACCGACGGCCGGACAGGTAACACTGAAGCTTTCTTT. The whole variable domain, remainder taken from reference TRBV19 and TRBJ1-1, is DGGITQSPKYLFRKEGQNVTLSCEQNLNHDAMYWYRQDPGQGLRLIYYSQIVNDFQKGDIAEGYSVSREKKESFPLTVTSAQKNPTAFYLCASTDGRTGNTEAFFGQGTRLTVV.

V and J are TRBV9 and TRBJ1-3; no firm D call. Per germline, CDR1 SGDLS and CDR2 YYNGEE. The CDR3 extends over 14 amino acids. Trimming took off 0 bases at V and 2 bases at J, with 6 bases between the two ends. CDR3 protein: CASSVGAAGNTIYF. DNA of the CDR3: TGTGCCAGCAGCGTAGGGGCCGCTGGAAACACCATATATTTT. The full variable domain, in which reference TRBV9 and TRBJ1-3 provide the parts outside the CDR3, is DSGVTQTPKHLITATGQRVTLRCSPRSGDLSVYWYQQSLDQGLQFLIQYYNGEERAKGNILERFSAQQFPDLHSELNLSSLELGDSALYFCASSVGAAGNTIYFGEGSWLTVV.

The CDR3 coding sequence is TGTGCCAGCTTCCGGGTCGGGACTAGCGGGACGAACACCGGGGAGCTGTTTTTT. This encodes CASFRVGTSGTNTGELFF. The chain joins TRBV5-4 to TRBJ2-2, with 13 positions matching TRBD2. CDR3 length: 18 amino acids. The V gene's germline CDR1 is SGHNT and CDR2 YYREEE (reference sequence). The trim removed 7 bases at V and 0 bases at J, leaving 9 bases unmatched.

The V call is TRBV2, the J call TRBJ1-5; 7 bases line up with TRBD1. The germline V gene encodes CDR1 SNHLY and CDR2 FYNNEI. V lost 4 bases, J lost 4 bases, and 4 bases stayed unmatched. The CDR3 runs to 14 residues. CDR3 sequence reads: CASSALDRNQPQHF. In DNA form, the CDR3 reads TGTGCCAGCAGTGCGTTGGACAGGAATCAGCCCCAGCATTTT.

CDR3 loop: CASSSEDGVGYEQYF. The CDR3 DNA reads as TGTGCCAGCAGTTCGGAGGACGGGGTCGGGTACGAGCAGTACTTC. V and J are TRBV28 and TRBJ2-7; D may be TRBD2 (5 bases). The germline gives CDR1 MDHEN, CDR2 SYDVKM. This CDR3 has 15 residues. V was shortened by 4 bases and J by 4 bases, with 17 bases between the two germline ends.

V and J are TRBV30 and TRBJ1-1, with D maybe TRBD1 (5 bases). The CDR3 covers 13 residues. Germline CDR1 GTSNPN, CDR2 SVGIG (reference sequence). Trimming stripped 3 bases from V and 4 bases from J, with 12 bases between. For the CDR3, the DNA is TGTGCCTGGAGGCAGGGCTGGAGCACTGAAGCTTTCTTT. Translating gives CAWRQGWSTEAFF.

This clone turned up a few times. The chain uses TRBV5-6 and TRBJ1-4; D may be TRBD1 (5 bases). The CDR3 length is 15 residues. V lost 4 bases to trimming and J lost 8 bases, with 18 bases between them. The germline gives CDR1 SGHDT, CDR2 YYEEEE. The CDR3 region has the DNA TGTGCCAGCAGCCGGGGGGACTCCCGGGGGGAAAAACTGTTTTTT. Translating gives CASSRGDSRGEKLFF. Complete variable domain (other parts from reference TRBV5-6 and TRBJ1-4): DAGVTQSPTHLIKTRGQQVTLRCSPKSGHDTVSWYQQALGQGPQFIFQYYEEEERQRGNFPDRFSGHQFPNYSSELNVNALLLGDSALYLCASSRGDSRGEKLFFGSGTQLSVL.

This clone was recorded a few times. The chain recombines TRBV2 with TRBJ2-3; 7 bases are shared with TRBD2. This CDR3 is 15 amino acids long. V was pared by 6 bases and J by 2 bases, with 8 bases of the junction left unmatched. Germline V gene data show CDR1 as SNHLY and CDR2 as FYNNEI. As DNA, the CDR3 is TGTGCCAGCAGCGCGGCTAGCGGACTCACAGATACGCAGTATTTT. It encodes CASSAASGLTDTQYF.

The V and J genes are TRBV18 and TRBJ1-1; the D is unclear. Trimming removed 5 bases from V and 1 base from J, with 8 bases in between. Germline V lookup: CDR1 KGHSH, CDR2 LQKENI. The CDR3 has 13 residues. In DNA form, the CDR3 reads TGTGCCAGCTCAGGAACAGCGAACACTGAAGCTTTCTTT. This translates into CASSGTANTEAFF. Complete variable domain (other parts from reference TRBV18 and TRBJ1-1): NAGVMQNPRHLVRRRGQEARLRCSPMKGHSHVYWYRQLPEEGLKFMVYLQKENIIDESGMPKERFSAEFPKEGPSILRIQQVVRGDSAAYFCASSGTANTEAFFGQGTRLTVV.